Following are 17 T cell receptor beta chains from one sample sequenced in a study of shared clonotypes between healthy human individuals (dated by TCRdb to the early 2020s). To prepare the library, the immunoSEQ multiplex PCR assay was applied. TCRdb took over this immuneACCESS table, retaining in-frame rearrangements with V and J assigned. Such tables are incomplete; in checked studies, under half of the missing clones stem from an unresolved V gene, and the remainder is unexplained. This sample comprises millions of clones, roughly 91% of them detected only once. The ten largest clones take up around 1.7% of the sample. For the CD8 naive samples, CD45RO-negative cells were positively selected for CCR7, yielding a CD45RA+CCR7+ population from which TemRA cells were excluded. The sequenced sample was naive CD8+ T cells from PBMCs. Per the publication, the cell subset or site label means: CD45RA+CCR7+. The receptors were gathered from a man aged 18 to 30 in good health. Some clones in this sample may be carry-over from other donors' samples.

On this clone itself: Other DNA sequences in the same sample also yield this CDR3. The chain has TRBV27 and TRBJ1-1; the D is unclear. CDR3 length equals 15 residues. Germline V lookup: CDR1 MNHEY, CDR2 SMNVEV (reference sequence). V was clipped by 0 bases and J by 1 base, with 9 bases between them. The CDR3 loop reads CASSLSSVGNTEAFF. The CDR3 DNA reads as TGTGCCAGCAGTTTATCTTCAGTAGGGAACACTGAAGCTTTCTTT.

V and J are TRBV4-1 and TRBJ1-5, with TRBD1 identical over 8 bases. V shed 1 base, J shed 2 bases, and the junction held 7 bases outside the gene matches. The germline CDR1 and CDR2 sequences are MGHRA and YSYEKL. The CDR3 extends over 17 amino acids. The CDR3 spells CASSQVVRGHGNQPQHF. Here the CDR3 DNA reads TGCGCCAGCAGCCAAGTCGTCAGGGGGCATGGCAATCAGCCCCAGCATTTT.

The chain couples TRBV25-1 to TRBJ2-1, with D perhaps TRBD1 (6 bases). V lost 1 base to trimming and J lost 3 bases, with 13 bases between them. CDR3 length: 16 amino acids. CDR1 is MGHDK and CDR2 is SYGVNS in the germline V gene. The CDR3 protein is CASSEFRTVGYNEQFF. As DNA, the CDR3 is TGTGCCAGCAGTGAATTTCGGACAGTGGGCTACAATGAGCAGTTCTTC.

Regarding this clone: Other DNA sequences within the sample encode an identical CDR3. In DNA, the CDR3 is TGCAGTGCTAGGCCGAGGACTGAAGCTTTCTTT. Its translation is CSARPRTEAFF. The V and J genes are TRBV20-1 and TRBJ1-1, with D uncertain. The CDR3 length is 11 residues. The germline CDR1 and CDR2 sequences are DFQATT and SNEGSKA (reference sequence). Trimming took 3 bases from V and 5 from J, leaving 7 bases between them.

V is TRBV6-1 and J is TRBJ1-1, with D possibly TRBD1 on 5 matching bases. The CDR3 is 13 residues long. Per germline, CDR1 MNHNS and CDR2 SASEGT. V lost 2 bases to trimming and J lost 5 bases, with 9 bases between them. The CDR3 coding sequence is TGTGCCAGCAGTGAACAGGGATGGACTGAAGCTTTCTTT. Protein product: CASSEQGWTEAFF.

The sample holds a few counts of this clone. The chain combines TRBV10-3 with TRBJ1-3; tentatively, D is TRBD1 (6 bases). The CDR3 spans 14 residues. V was shortened by 8 bases and J by 0 bases, with 11 bases between the two germline ends. Germline lookup yields CDR1 ENHRY and CDR2 SYGVKD. CDR3 coding DNA: TGTGCCATCTCATCAGGGGACTCTGGAAACACCATATATTTT. Translated, it gives CAISSGDSGNTIYF.

The chain couples TRBV18 to TRBJ2-1, with a weak D call TRBD2 (5 bases). Germline-derived CDR1 and CDR2 are KGHSH and LQKENI. Deletions cut 3 bases from V and 0 bases from J, with 6 bases between. The CDR3 is 14 residues long. CDR3 sequence (DNA): TGTGCCAGCTCACCCAGCGGCTCCTACAATGAGCAGTTCTTC. Protein: CASSPSGSYNEQFF.

This chain uses TRBV28 with TRBJ2-7, with D perhaps assigned TRBD1 or TRBD2 (5 bases each). Germline CDR1 is MDHEN and CDR2 is SYDVKM. V lost 5 bases and J 5 bases, leaving 19 bases between the germline ends. The CDR3 is 15 amino acids. The CDR3 spells CASSGGRTGLHEQYF. The CDR3 DNA is TGTGCCAGCAGTGGGGGACGGACGGGTTTGCACGAGCAGTACTTC. The full variable domain, completed using reference TRBV28 and TRBJ2-7, is DVKVTQSSRYLVKRTGEKVFLECVQDMDHENMFWYRQDPGLGLRLIYFSYDVKMKEKGDIPEGYSVSREKKERFSLILESASTNQTSMYLCASSGGRTGLHEQYFGPGTRLTVT.

In its sample, this clone was seen once. This chain connects TRBV5-6 to TRBJ2-7; the D is unclear. The CDR3 spans 14 residues. Germline CDR1 is SGHDT and CDR2 is YYEEEE. V lost 4 bases to trimming and J lost 3 bases, with 14 bases between them. In DNA form, the CDR3 reads TGTGCCAGCAGCACCGGATCAGCTGGCTACGAGCAGTACTTC. This sequence encodes CASSTGSAGYEQYF.

The CDR3 reads CASSQRLEFYEQYF. In DNA, the CDR3 is TGCGCCAGCAGCCAAAGACTAGAGTTCTACGAGCAGTACTTC. J is TRBJ2-7 and V is TRBV4-3; D is perhaps TRBD2 (6 bases). This CDR3 is built from 14 residues. CDR1 is LGHNA and CDR2 is YSLEER in the germline V gene. Trimming removed 2 bases at V and 3 bases at J, with 11 bases between.

The chain joins TRBV19 to TRBJ2-7, with D maybe TRBD2 (5 bases). This CDR3 has 15 amino acids. From germline, CDR1 is LNHDA and CDR2 SQIVND (reference sequence). V was cut by 8 bases and J by 2 bases, with 19 bases left in between. CDR3 DNA sequence: TGTGCCAGTGCCCCTCGGAGCGGCCAGACCTACGAGCAGTACTTC. It yields the protein CASAPRSGQTYEQYF.

This clone was seen just once. This chain joins TRBV14 and TRBJ2-3, with D hard to call. This CDR3 comprises 15 residues. V lost 2 bases to trimming and J lost 1 base, with 10 bases between them. Germline V gene lookup returns CDR1 SGHDN and CDR2 FVKESK. The CDR3 DNA follows: TGTGCCAGCAGCCAACTAAGGTCCCGCACAGATACGCAGTATTTT. It is translated as CASSQLRSRTDTQYF.

The V call is TRBV5-5, the J call TRBJ2-7, with D possibly matching TRBD1 (5 bases). Germline V lookup: CDR1 SGHKS, CDR2 YYEKEE (reference sequence). This CDR3 is 13 amino acids long. Trimming stripped 0 bases from V and 6 bases from J, with 10 bases between. DNA for the CDR3: TGTGCCAGCAGCTTGGATCAGGGTGGCGAGCAGTACTTC. Amino acids: CASSLDQGGEQYF.

Comments on this clone: At the DNA level, this CDR3 is encoded by other sequences in the same sample as well. The chain uses TRBV27 and TRBJ2-7, with D uncertain. The germline gives CDR1 MNHEY, CDR2 SMNVEV (reference sequence). The CDR3 has 13 amino acids. Deletions cut 0 bases from V and 3 bases from J, with 6 bases between. CDR3 coding DNA: TGTGCCAGCAGTTTATCCGTTGTCTACGAGCAGTACTTC. This gives the protein CASSLSVVYEQYF.

A single count supports this clone. The chain employs TRBV4-1 and TRBJ2-2; D gene unclear. The CDR3 is 14 amino acids. Germline CDR1 and CDR2: MGHRA and YSYEKL. V was cut by 10 bases and J by 2 bases, with 14 bases left in between. In DNA form, the CDR3 reads TGCGCCACCCGATGGACGGATAACACCGGGGAGCTGTTTTTT. It yields the protein CATRWTDNTGELFF.

The gene calls are TRBV6-1 and TRBJ1-2, with D tentatively TRBD1 (6 bases). Germline V gene sequence: CDR1 MNHNS, CDR2 SASEGT. The CDR3 loop spans 18 amino acids. V was shortened by 3 bases and J by 3 bases, with 23 bases between the two germline ends. CDR3 residues: CASSEPRLGGRIDYGYTF. The DNA of the CDR3 is TGTGCCAGCAGTGAGCCCCGGTTGGGGGGGCGGATTGACTATGGCTACACCTTC.

CDR3 amino acids: CASSVAELNEQFF. CDR3 nucleotide sequence: TGTGCCAGCAGCGTAGCGGAGTTGAATGAGCAGTTCTTC. The chain recombines TRBV9 with TRBJ2-1; no firm D call. The CDR3 covers 13 residues. V dropped 0 bases and J dropped 7 bases, with 8 bases sitting between them. The germline CDR1 and CDR2 sequences are SGDLS and YYNGEE.